Only a few counts were recorded for the clone carrying this T cell receptor beta chain. Method: immunoSEQ multiplex PCR; TCRdb's copy keeps in-frame clones and lacks some. The table lists 60,000 or so clones, 85% to 95% of them singletons, with around 0.85% in the top ten. This record belongs to a study of T cell changes during pregnancy in multiple sclerosis. Trimming removed 4 bases at V and 1 base at J, with 8 bases between. Per the germline V gene, CDR1 is SGDLS and CDR2 is YYNGEE. This CDR3 is built from 13 residues. The TCR was taken from a female donor with multiple sclerosis, enrolled in a pregnancy study. The chain employs TRBV9 and TRBJ1-1; tentative D call: TRBD1 (5 bases). The source was peripheral blood, collected in the first trimester of pregnancy. The CDR3 here is CASSLGANTEAFF. The CDR3 nucleotides are TGTGCCAGCAGCCTAGGGGCGAACACTGAAGCTTTCTTT. Combining the CDR3 with reference TRBV9 and TRBJ1-1 gives the whole variable domain DSGVTQTPKHLITATGQRVTLRCSPRSGDLSVYWYQQSLDQGLQFLIQYYNGEERAKGNILERFSAQQFPDLHSELNLSSLELGDSALYFCASSLGANTEAFFGQGTRLTVV.